These 12 T cell receptor beta chains came from one sample sequenced in a study of T cell responses to AZD1222 COVID-19 vaccine. Data came from immunoSEQ multiplex PCR; TCRdb stores just in-frame clones and leaves some out. This repertoire shows roughly 150,000 clones, more than 90% found once; its top ten account for around 1.7%. Here the sequenced sample was peripheral blood, taken on day 0 of AZD1222 vaccination. The receptors shown here come from an adult in good health.

This chain connects TRBV19 to TRBJ1-1; 11 positions agree with TRBD1. Trimming took 8 bases from V and 5 from J; bases not matched to a gene: 10. Per germline, CDR1 LNHDA and CDR2 SQIVND (reference sequence). This CDR3 contains 15 residues. CDR3 loop: CASERTGGWRTEAFF. The CDR3 region has the DNA TGTGCCAGTGAACGGACAGGGGGCTGGAGAACTGAAGCTTTCTTT. The full variable domain, with the rest looked up from reference TRBV19 and TRBJ1-1, is DGGITQSPKYLFRKEGQNVTLSCEQNLNHDAMYWYRQDPGQGLRLIYYSQIVNDFQKGDIAEGYSVSREKKESFPLTVTSAQKNPTAFYLCASERTGGWRTEAFFGQGTRLTVV.

The chain has TRBV4-2 and TRBJ1-6, with unresolved D. The CDR3 has 18 amino acids. The germline V gene encodes CDR1 LGHNA and CDR2 YNFKEQ. Trimming cost V 4 bases and J 0 bases, with 16 bases left between them. The CDR3 DNA sequence: TGTGCCAGCAGCCGAGGACGTGAGGAGAGCTCCTATAATTCACCCCTCCACTTT. Translated: CASSRGREESSYNSPLHF.

The CDR3 bases are TGCGCCAGCAGGTCGGGACTAGCGGGTGCGAACACCGGGGAGCTGTTTTTT. Translated, it gives CASRSGLAGANTGELFF. The chain recombines TRBV5-1 with TRBJ2-2; TRBD2 aligns across 12 bases. There are 17 residues in the CDR3. Germline CDR1 is SGHRS and CDR2 is YFSETQ. Trimming cost V 5 bases and J 0 bases; bases outside gene matches: 5. Filled out from reference TRBV5-1 and TRBJ2-2, the complete variable domain reads KAGVTQTPRYLIKTRGQQVTLSCSPISGHRSVSWYQQTPGQGLQFLFEYFSETQRNKGNFPGRFSGRQFSNSRSEMNVSTLELGDSALYLCASRSGLAGANTGELFFGEGSRLTVL.

This sequence joins TRBV4-3 and TRBJ1-5; TRBD1 might be the D (6 bases). Germline CDR1 and CDR2: LGHNA and YSLEER. V gave up 4 bases and J gave up 0 bases, with 7 bases separating them. The length of the CDR3 is 14 residues. This chain's CDR3 is CASSPTGSNQPQHF. The CDR3 DNA follows: TGCGCCAGCAGCCCGACAGGTAGCAATCAGCCCCAGCATTTT.

This rearrangement joins TRBV9 to TRBJ2-7; 8 bases are shared with TRBD2. The CDR3 has 15 residues. Germline loops: CDR1 SGDLS, CDR2 YYNGEE. The V gene end was trimmed by 4 bases and the J gene end by 0 bases; junction bases not matched to a gene: 6. The CDR3 DNA reads as TGTGCCAGCAGCCTGACTAGCGAGGTCTCCTACGAGCAGTACTTC. This sequence encodes CASSLTSEVSYEQYF.

The genes are TRBV19 and TRBJ1-1; 8 bases fit TRBD1. V lost 8 bases, J lost 5 bases, and 13 bases stayed unmatched. The CDR3 is made up of 15 amino acids. Germline-derived CDR1 and CDR2 are LNHDA and SQIVND (reference sequence). The chain's CDR3 is CASPPGQGKITEAFF. In nucleotides, the CDR3 is TGTGCCAGTCCTCCCGGACAGGGTAAAATTACTGAAGCTTTCTTT.

The chain combines TRBV14 with TRBJ2-1; 12 bases agree with TRBD2. The V segment lost 1 base and the J segment 9 bases; nucleotides outside the gene matches: 4. The CDR3 spans 15 residues. Germline V lookup: CDR1 SGHDN, CDR2 FVKESK. CDR3 sequence reads: CASSQGLAGAGEQFF. In DNA form, the CDR3 reads TGTGCCAGCAGCCAAGGACTAGCGGGAGCCGGTGAGCAGTTCTTC.

The CDR3 DNA reads as TGTGCCTGGAACGCCCAGGGAATCAATCAGCCCCAGCATTTT. Its protein product is CAWNAQGINQPQHF. The rearrangement links TRBV30 to TRBJ1-5; possibly TRBD1 for D (5 bases). The germline gives CDR1 GTSNPN, CDR2 SVGIG (reference sequence). The CDR3 loop spans 14 amino acids. With 4 bases removed from V and 3 bases from J, the gap between germline ends came to 13 bases.

This chain uses TRBV7-2 with TRBJ2-3; no reliable D call. Trimming left V 4 bases short and J 3 bases short, with 14 bases between. This CDR3 has 15 residues. From germline, CDR1 is SGHTA and CDR2 FQGNSA. This CDR3 reads CASSYSRRATDTQYF. The CDR3 DNA is TGTGCCAGCAGCTACTCGCGGAGAGCGACAGATACGCAGTATTTT.

The V gene is TRBV2, the J gene TRBJ1-1; D gene unclear. V dropped 6 bases and J dropped 0 bases, with 11 bases sitting between them. The CDR3 covers 14 residues. CDR1 and CDR2 (germline): SNHLY, FYNNEI. The CDR3 protein is CASRQTAVNTEAFF. CDR3 coding DNA: TGTGCCAGCAGGCAAACCGCAGTGAACACTGAAGCTTTCTTT.

This clone showed up just once. The rearrangement joins TRBV7-8 to TRBJ2-3; tentatively, D is TRBD2 (6 bases). V dropped 5 bases and J dropped 2 bases, with 11 bases sitting between them. The CDR3 is 14 residues long. CDR1 is SGHVS and CDR2 is FQNEAQ in the germline V gene. CDR3 DNA: TGTGCCAGCAGCCCCAAGCGGGTCACAGATACGCAGTATTTT. Protein: CASSPKRVTDTQYF. Filled out from reference TRBV7-8 and TRBJ2-3, the complete variable domain reads GAGVSQSPRYKVAKRGQDVALRCDPISGHVSLFWYQQALGQGPEFLTYFQNEAQLDKSGLPSDRFFAERPEGSVSTLKIQRTQQEDSAVYLCASSPKRVTDTQYFGPGTRLTVL.

The chain couples TRBV30 to TRBJ1-5; D is unresolved. CDR1 GTSNPN and CDR2 SVGIG come from the germline V gene (reference sequence). The length of the CDR3 is 15 residues. Trimming took off 0 bases at V and 6 bases at J, with 15 bases between the two ends. The CDR3 spells CAWSVGQRVAQPQHF. In nucleotides, the CDR3 is TGTGCCTGGAGTGTGGGCCAGAGGGTTGCTCAGCCCCAGCATTTT.